These 19 T cell receptor beta chains came from one sample sequenced in a study of blood T cells in healthy people across ages. The use of a sample-barcoded 5' primer and a J-beta primer mix characterized a second PCR of roughly 6 to 11 cycles. MiXCR, run by TCRdb on the 5' RACE reads, gives a single entry per CDR3 protein. This table has some 920,000 distinct CDR3 sequences, 51% appearing once. The sequenced sample consisted of blood. The receptors shown here come from a woman aged 55-75 years in good health.

The chain uses TRBV20-1 and TRBJ2-5; 10 bases fit TRBD2. This CDR3 is built from 13 residues. V shed 3 bases, J shed 5 bases, and the junction held 3 bases outside the gene matches. The germline V gene encodes CDR1 DFQATT and CDR2 SNEGSKA (reference sequence). The CDR3 reads CSARPGLAETQYF. CDR3 nucleotide sequence: TGCAGTGCTAGGCCGGGACTAGCGGAGACCCAGTACTTC.

This clonotype occurred a few times. The rearrangement links TRBV27 to TRBJ1-4, with 9 bases matching TRBD1. This CDR3 region has 15 residues. Germline V lookup: CDR1 MNHEY, CDR2 SMNVEV (reference sequence). V trimming: 5 bases; J trimming: 8 bases; junction bases outside the gene matches: 9. Written as DNA, the CDR3 is TGTGCCAGCAGTCGACGGGACAGGGCGGGAGAAAAACTGTTTTTT. It translates to CASSRRDRAGEKLFF.

V and J are TRBV3-1 and TRBJ2-1, with 7 bases identical to TRBD1. The CDR3 sequence is 18 residues long. Germline CDR1 is LGHDT and CDR2 is YNNKEL (reference sequence). V was pared by 0 bases and J by 2 bases, with 10 bases of the junction left unmatched. CDR3 sequence (DNA): TGTGCCAGCAGCCAAGATCTTCTAAGGGACAGTGCCTACAATGAGCAGTTCTTC. Protein sequence: CASSQDLLRDSAYNEQFF.

V is TRBV10-3 and J is TRBJ2-3; 13 bases match TRBD2. The V gene's germline CDR1 is ENHRY and CDR2 SYGVKD. The CDR3 runs to 19 residues. The ends lost 0 bases at V and 3 bases at J; junction bases unmatched: 9. CDR3 sequence reads: CAISESSRTSGSRTDTQYF. CDR3 nucleotides: TGTGCCATCAGTGAGTCCTCCAGGACTAGCGGGAGTCGAACAGATACGCAGTATTTT.

This clonotype occurred a few times. V usage is TRBV21-1 and J usage is TRBJ2-5. TRBV21-1 is described as a pseudogene. The CDR3 spans 12 residues. DNA of the CDR3: TGTGCCAGCAGCCGGGACAAAGAGACCCAGTACTTC. Translating it yields CASSRDKETQYF.

The rearrangement uses TRBV2 and TRBJ1-1; D is uncertain. With 6 bases removed from V and 8 bases from J, the gap between germline ends came to 10 bases. This CDR3 has 11 residues. Germline CDR1 SNHLY, CDR2 FYNNEI. DNA of the CDR3: TGTGCCAGCAGGGGCCCCCCCGAAGCTTTCTTT. Its protein product is CASRGPPEAFF.

The chain has TRBV20-1 and TRBJ2-1, with a possible D match to TRBD2 (6 bases). Germline V gene sequence: CDR1 DFQATT, CDR2 SNEGSKA (reference sequence). Trimming shortened V by 5 bases and J by 4 bases, and 21 bases separated the two germline ends. This CDR3 has 16 residues. The CDR3 DNA reads as TGCAGTGCTTTGAGCGGGTTGGGGGTATATTACAATGAGCAGTTCTTC. Protein: CSALSGLGVYYNEQFF.

The genes are TRBV10-3 and TRBJ1-2; D not certain. V was pared by 7 bases and J by 2 bases, with 14 bases between. Germline CDR1 and CDR2: ENHRY and SYGVKD. The CDR3 contains 14 residues. In nucleotides, the CDR3 is TGTGCCATCACAGCCTCGACCAACAACTATGGCTACACCTTC. Translated, it gives CAITASTNNYGYTF.

V usage is TRBV28 and J usage is TRBJ1-1; D unresolved. The CDR3 length is 14 residues. The ends were cut back, 2 bases at V and 0 bases at J, with 7 bases in the middle. Germline loops: CDR1 MDHEN, CDR2 SYDVKM. CDR3 bases: TGTGCCAGCAGTTTACTGACGATGAACACTGAAGCTTTCTTT. Its translation: CASSLLTMNTEAFF.

Regarding this clonotype: A junction end diverges from the germline sequence, so it may reflect a read error. This chain uses TRBV5-1 with TRBJ2-3, with a tentative D call TRBD2 (6 bases). The CDR3 totals 15 residues. From germline, CDR1 is SGHRS and CDR2 YFSETQ. CDR3: CASNLGGLPTDTQYF. CDR3 DNA sequence: TGCGCCAGCAACTTGGGGGGACTCCCCACAGATACGCAGTATTTT.

In its sample, this clonotype was seen a few times. The chain links TRBV6-2 or TRBV6-3 to TRBJ2-7; 8 bases agree with TRBD1. Germline assignment: CDR1 MNHEY and CDR2 SVGEGT. The CDR3 has 15 residues. J lost 2 bases, V lost 3 bases, and 6 bases had no gene match. The CDR3 spells CASSYIGTGPYEQYF. In DNA, the CDR3 is TGTGCCAGCAGTTATATCGGGACAGGCCCCTACGAGCAGTACTTC.

The chain employs TRBV7-2 and TRBJ2-3; D call uncertain. The CDR3 sequence is 12 residues long. V dropped 0 bases and J dropped 7 bases, with 5 bases sitting between them. Looked up from germline, CDR1 is SGHTA and CDR2 is FQGNSA. CDR3 in DNA: TGTGCCAGCAGCTTAGCGGTGAATACGCAGTATTTT. As protein: CASSLAVNTQYF.

The chain combines TRBV7-2 with TRBJ2-2; 8 bases line up with TRBD2. The V segment lost 0 bases and the J segment 0 bases; nucleotides outside the gene matches: 0. Germline CDR1 is SGHTA and CDR2 is FQGNSA. This CDR3 spans 16 amino acids. The CDR3 protein is CASSLAAGANTGELFF. The DNA of the CDR3 is TGTGCCAGCAGCTTAGCAGCGGGAGCGAACACCGGGGAGCTGTTTTTT.

Only one count was recorded for this clonotype. This chain joins TRBV7-6 and TRBJ2-5, with TRBD2 identical over 8 bases. Looked up from germline, CDR1 is SGHVS and CDR2 is FNYEAQ. The CDR3 loop spans 18 amino acids. After removal of 2 bases from V and 3 bases from J, the junction contained 14 bases not matched to a gene. CDR3 DNA sequence: TGTGCCAGCAGCTTACACCCAACTAGCGGTAGACTCAAAGAGACCCAGTACTTC. Encoded protein: CASSLHPTSGRLKETQYF.

The V call is TRBV7-9, the J call TRBJ2-7; D not resolved. The CDR3 is 13 amino acids. Germline V gene sequence: CDR1 SEHNR, CDR2 FQNEAQ (reference sequence). With 4 bases removed from V and 7 bases from J, the gap between germline ends came to 14 bases. The CDR3 sequence: CASSSERTGEQYF. CDR3 DNA: TGTGCCAGCAGCTCAGAACGGACGGGTGAGCAGTACTTC. Combining the CDR3 with reference TRBV7-9 and TRBJ2-7 gives the whole variable domain DTGVSQNPRHKITKRGQNVTFRCDPISEHNRLYWYRQTLGQGPEFLTYFQNEAQLEKSRLLSDRFSAERPKGSFSTLEIQRTEQGDSAMYLCASSSERTGEQYFGPGTRLTVT.

The gene calls are TRBV28 and TRBJ1-6; D not resolved. CDR1 MDHEN and CDR2 SYDVKM come from the germline V gene. Between the trimmed V and J ends, which lost 6 bases and 5 bases, there was a span of 2 bases. The CDR3 loop spans 11 amino acids. The CDR3 here is CASSDNSPLHF. The CDR3 coding sequence is TGTGCCAGCAGCGATAATTCACCCCTCCACTTT.

The V and J genes are TRBV6-5 and TRBJ1-6, with a possible D match to TRBD1 (5 bases). This CDR3 has 15 residues. The V end was cut by 4 bases, the J end by 6 bases, with 13 bases between. Germline loops: CDR1 MNHEY, CDR2 SVGAGI. The CDR3 coding sequence is TGTGCCAGCAGTTGCGTGCGGGGGGGTAATTCACCCCTCCACTTT. Protein: CASSCVRGGNSPLHF.

J is TRBJ2-3 and V is TRBV20-1; 10 nucleotides line up with TRBD2. Losses at the gene ends were 5 bases for V and 6 bases for J; bases not matched to a gene: 11. In germline, CDR1 is DFQATT, CDR2 SNEGSKA (reference sequence). The CDR3 consists of 15 residues. CDR3 loop: CSALKREGRFDTQYF. As DNA, the CDR3 is TGCAGTGCTCTTAAGCGGGAGGGCAGGTTTGATACGCAGTATTTT.

V and J are TRBV20-1 and TRBJ2-7; maybe TRBD2 (6 bases). This CDR3 is 14 amino acids long. Deletions cut 4 bases from V and 0 bases from J, with 13 bases between. Germline V gives CDR1 DFQATT, CDR2 SNEGSKA (reference sequence). The CDR3 DNA reads TGCAGTGCTAACCGGGAGTTAGACTCCTACGAGCAGTACTTC. This encodes CSANRELDSYEQYF.